This T cell receptor beta chain was obtained from a study of identical twins (dated by TCRdb to between 2015 and 2016). Regarding the research as a whole: The study deep-sequenced TCR alpha and beta repertoires from monozygotic twins, unrelated adults of various ages and cord blood to test whether fetal clonotypes persist. To rule out contamination, the twin experiments were replicated at different times with different library preparation protocols.

Regarding this clonotype: No cognate antigen has been identified for it. The sample holds no much larger clone one base away, and base qualities are not on file.

Every donor was a healthy Caucasian. The twin cohort comprised three pairs of female monozygotic twins, all aged roughly 18 to 29 years. Peripheral blood mononuclear cells were the source from which RNA for the TCR libraries was isolated. The CDR3, cysteine through valine, is 13 amino acids long. The only DNA kept is the CDR3, 39 bases in frame from the first base. Trimming takes 5 bases off V and 6 bases off J; junction bases not matched to a gene: 5. From a lookup of the germline V gene, CDR1 and CDR2 are MDHEN and SYDVKM. Receptor amplification or capture employed 5' RACE. The data were produced on an Illumina HiSeq 2000. Template switching introduced a universal primer binding site; the final cDNA contained a unique molecular identifier, enabling accurate counting of TCR cDNA molecules. First-strand cDNA for TCR alpha and beta chains was synthesized from specific primers in the conserved constant-segment region. To control for contamination, each cDNA library was double barcoded with a SMART-Mk sample barcode plus Illumina barcodes. Two successive PCR steps introduced TruSeq adapter sequences along with Illumina sample barcodes. TCR alpha and beta cDNA libraries were sequenced on the Illumina HiSeq platform with custom primers. From the authors' description of their analysis: Raw reads were processed with MiGEC to extract unique molecular identifiers, and MiXCR was used to determine CDR3 positions. For each individual, recombination models were inferred using an EM algorithm with the repgenHMM and IGoR tools. Shared clonotype analysis was performed with the tcR package in R, normalizing sharing by the product of cloneset sizes. To study raw recombination free of thymic and clonal selection effects, out-of-frame nonproductive sequences were analyzed. The public reads were reprocessed in TCRdb via fastp at Q25 and MiXCR, keeping in-frame beta chains. Rows with a matching CDR3 protein are joined into one entry that keeps the most common DNA and genes. None of the V and J calls come from the authors' own analysis; TCRdb made them. Here the sample has hundreds of thousands of distinct CDR3 sequences; around an eighth occur a single time. The biggest ten clones account for around 1.6% of the sample.

Beyond this particular receptor, the publication reports: Out-of-frame TCR alpha sharing in monozygotic twins was systematically underestimated by recombination models, whereas sharing between unrelated individuals was in agreement with the recombination models. Invariant T cells such as MAIT and iNKT could partly confound zero-insertion analyses, though diverse VJ usage argued against this for most clonotypes. Compared with coincidental sharing between unrelated individuals, out-of-frame TCR alpha sequences shared between twins had an excess of sequences with low generation probability. Because the same donors could not be followed over many years, conclusions were based on cross-sectional statistical analysis. The excess sharing between twins in beta out-of-frame sequences was weaker because fewer shared sequences reduced the signal-to-noise ratio. Abundant cord blood beta clonotypes had fewer insertions, young adult naive repertoires showed a similar but weaker trend, and memory repertoires showed no such trend.

The same data also contributed to another study, on yellow fever vaccine responses in identical twins. In that second paper, the authors write: The authors reported that the T cell response to vaccination in identical twins appeared partly convergent and partly personalized. The study precisely tracked vaccine-responding T cell clones in identical twins.

The receptor was derived from a woman aged 18-30 years in good health. The sequencing input was PBMCs. The chain employs TRBV28 and TRBJ2-7, with TRBD1 identical over 9 junction bases. The CDR3 region has the sequence CASSAQGAGEQYV. The DNA is TGTGCCAGCAGTGCACAGGGGGCGGGCGAGCAGTACGTC.